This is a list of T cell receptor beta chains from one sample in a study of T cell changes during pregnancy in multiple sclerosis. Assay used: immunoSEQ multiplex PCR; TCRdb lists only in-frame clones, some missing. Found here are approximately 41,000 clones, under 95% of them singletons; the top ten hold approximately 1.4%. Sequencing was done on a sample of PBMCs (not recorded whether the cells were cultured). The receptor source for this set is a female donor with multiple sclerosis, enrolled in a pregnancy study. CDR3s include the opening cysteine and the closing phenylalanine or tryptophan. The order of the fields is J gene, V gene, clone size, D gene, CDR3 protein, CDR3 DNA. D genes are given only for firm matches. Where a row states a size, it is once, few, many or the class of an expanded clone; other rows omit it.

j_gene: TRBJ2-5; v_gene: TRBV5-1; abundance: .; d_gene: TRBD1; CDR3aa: CASSLQGEETQYF; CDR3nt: TGCGCCAGCAGCTTACAGGGGGAAGAGACCCAGTACTTC
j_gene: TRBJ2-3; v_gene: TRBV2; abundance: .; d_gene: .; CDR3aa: CASSDPPLDTQYF; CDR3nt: TGTGCCAGCAGTGATCCCCCTTTAGATACGCAGTATTTT
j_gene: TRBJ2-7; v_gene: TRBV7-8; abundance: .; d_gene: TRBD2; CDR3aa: CASSFAGEYEQYF; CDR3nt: TGTGCCAGCAGCTTCGCGGGGGAGTACGAGCAGTACTTC
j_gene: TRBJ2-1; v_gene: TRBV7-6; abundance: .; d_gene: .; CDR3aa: CASSLRGGNEQFF; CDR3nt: TGTGCCAGCAGCTTAAGGGGAGGCAATGAGCAGTTCTTC
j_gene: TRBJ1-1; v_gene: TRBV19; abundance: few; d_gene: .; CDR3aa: CASKWGRGNTEAFF; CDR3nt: TGTGCCAGTAAGTGGGGACGTGGGAACACTGAAGCTTTCTTT
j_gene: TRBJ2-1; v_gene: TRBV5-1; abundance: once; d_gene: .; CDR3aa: CASSLVAGEDNEQFF; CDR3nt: TGCGCCAGCAGCTTGGTCGCAGGGGAGGACAATGAGCAGTTCTTC
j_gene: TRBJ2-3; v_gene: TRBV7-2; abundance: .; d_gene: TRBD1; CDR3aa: CASSLGTGRADTQYF; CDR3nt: TGTGCCAGCAGCTTGGGGACAGGTCGAGCAGATACGCAGTATTTT
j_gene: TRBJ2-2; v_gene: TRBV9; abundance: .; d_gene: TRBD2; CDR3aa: CASSGLAGGRTGELFF; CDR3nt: TGTGCCAGCAGCGGATTAGCGGGAGGGAGGACCGGGGAGCTGTTTTTT
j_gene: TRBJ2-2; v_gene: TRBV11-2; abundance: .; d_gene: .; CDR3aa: CASSFPRDTGELFF; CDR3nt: TGTGCCAGCAGCTTCCCCCGGGACACCGGGGAGCTGTTTTTT
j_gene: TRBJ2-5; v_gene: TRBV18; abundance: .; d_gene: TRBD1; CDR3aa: CASSPGDRGRETQYF; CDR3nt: TGTGCCAGCTCACCAGGGGACAGGGGGCGAGAGACCCAGTACTTC
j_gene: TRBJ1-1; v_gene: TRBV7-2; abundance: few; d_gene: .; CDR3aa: CASSLDLGKSTEAFF; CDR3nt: TGTGCCAGCAGCTTAGACCTAGGGAAGAGCACTGAAGCTTTCTTT
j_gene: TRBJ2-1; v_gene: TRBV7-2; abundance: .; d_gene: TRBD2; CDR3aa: CASSLAGSGSMNNEQFF; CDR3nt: TGTGCCAGCAGCTTAGCGGGTAGCGGGAGTATGAACAATGAGCAGTTCTTC
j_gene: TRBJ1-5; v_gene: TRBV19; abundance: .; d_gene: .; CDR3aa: CASSIGRKDQPQHF; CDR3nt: TGTGCCAGTAGTATAGGACGGAAAGATCAGCCCCAGCATTTT
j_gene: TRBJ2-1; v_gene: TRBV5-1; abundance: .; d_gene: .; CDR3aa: CASRGMGASYNEQFF; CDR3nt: TGCGCCAGCAGGGGGATGGGGGCCTCCTACAATGAGCAGTTCTTC
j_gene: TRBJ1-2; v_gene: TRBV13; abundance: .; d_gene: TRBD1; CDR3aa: CASSLAYTGGIDYGYTF; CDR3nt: TGTGCCAGCAGCTTAGCCTATACAGGGGGGATAGACTATGGCTACACCTTC
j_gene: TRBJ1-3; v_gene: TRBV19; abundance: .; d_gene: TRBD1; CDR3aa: CASTTGGSTGNTIYF; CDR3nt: TGTGCCAGTACCACAGGGGGCAGTACTGGAAACACCATATATTTT
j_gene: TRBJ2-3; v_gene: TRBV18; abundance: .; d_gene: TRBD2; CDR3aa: CASSQRTSGSTDTQYF; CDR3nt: TGTGCCAGCTCCCAACGAACTAGCGGGAGTACAGATACGCAGTATTTT
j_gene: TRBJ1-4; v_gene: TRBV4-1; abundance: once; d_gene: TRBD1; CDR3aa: CASSLAGTGTEKLFF; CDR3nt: TGCGCCAGCAGCCTGGCTGGGACAGGGACTGAAAAACTGTTTTTT
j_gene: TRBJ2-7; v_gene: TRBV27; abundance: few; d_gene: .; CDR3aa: CASSLVGARYEQYF; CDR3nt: TGTGCCAGCAGTCTCGTCGGGGCCCGGTACGAGCAGTACTTC
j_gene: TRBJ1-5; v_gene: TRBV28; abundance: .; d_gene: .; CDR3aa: CASSTGKQPQHF; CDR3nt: TGTGCCAGCAGCACAGGGAAGCAACCCCAGCATTTT
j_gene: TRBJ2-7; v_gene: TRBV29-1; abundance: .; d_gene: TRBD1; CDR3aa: CSVVGQGAYEQYF; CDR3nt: TGCAGCGTTGTCGGACAGGGGGCCTACGAGCAGTACTTC
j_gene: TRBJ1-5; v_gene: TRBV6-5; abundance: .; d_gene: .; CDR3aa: CASSPGQLGNQPQHF; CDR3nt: TGTGCCAGCAGCCCCGGACAGTTAGGAAATCAGCCCCAGCATTTT
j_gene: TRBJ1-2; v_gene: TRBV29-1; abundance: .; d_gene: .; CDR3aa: CSAGRIYGYTF; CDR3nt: TGCAGCGCGGGACGGATCTATGGCTACACCTTC
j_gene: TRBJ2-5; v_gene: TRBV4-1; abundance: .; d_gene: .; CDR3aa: CASSQVFKTGPQETQYF; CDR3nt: TGCGCCAGCAGCCAAGTATTTAAGACTGGTCCGCAAGAGACCCAGTACTTC
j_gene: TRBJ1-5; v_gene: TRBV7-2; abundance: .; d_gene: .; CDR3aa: CASSLSNQPQHF; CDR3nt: TGTGCCAGCAGCTTATCCAATCAGCCCCAGCATTTT
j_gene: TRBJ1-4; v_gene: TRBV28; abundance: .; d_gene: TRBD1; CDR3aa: CASSPEGAANEKLFF; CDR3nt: TGTGCCAGCAGCCCGGAGGGGGCGGCTAACGAAAAACTGTTTTTT
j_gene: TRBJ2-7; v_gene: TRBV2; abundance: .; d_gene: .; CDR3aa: CAAYSGTPLEQYF; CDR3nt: TGTGCCGCCTACTCCGGGACACCGTTAGAGCAGTACTTC
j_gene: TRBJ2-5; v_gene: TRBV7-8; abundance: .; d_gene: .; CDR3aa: CASSLDTTQETQYF; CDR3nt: TGTGCCAGCAGCTTAGACACGACCCAAGAGACCCAGTACTTC
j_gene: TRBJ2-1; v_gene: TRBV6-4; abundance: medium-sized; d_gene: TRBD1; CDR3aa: CASSETPTGAYNEQFF; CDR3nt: TGTGCCAGCAGTGAGACACCGACAGGGGCCTACAATGAGCAGTTCTTC
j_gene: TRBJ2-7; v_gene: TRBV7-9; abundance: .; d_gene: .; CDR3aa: CASSPPLTAPRWSYEQYF; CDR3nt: TGTGCCAGCAGCCCACCCCTCACAGCGCCTAGATGGTCCTACGAGCAGTACTTC
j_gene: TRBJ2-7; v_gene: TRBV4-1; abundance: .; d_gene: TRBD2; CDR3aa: CASSPKKGTSGSYEQYF; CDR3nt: TGCGCCAGCAGCCCCAAAAAGGGGACTAGCGGTTCCTACGAGCAGTACTTC
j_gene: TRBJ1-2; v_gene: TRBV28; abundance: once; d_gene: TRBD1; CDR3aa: CASSTGTAFPRDYGYTF; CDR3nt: TGTGCCAGCAGTACCGGGACAGCCTTCCCAAGGGACTATGGCTACACCTTC
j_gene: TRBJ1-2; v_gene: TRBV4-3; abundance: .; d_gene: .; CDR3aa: CASSQALQGISYGYTF; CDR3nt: TGCGCCAGCAGCCAGGCCCTGCAGGGGATTTCTTATGGCTACACCTTC
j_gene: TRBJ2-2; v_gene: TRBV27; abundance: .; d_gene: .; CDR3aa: CASSLRRNTKAGELFF; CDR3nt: TGTGCCAGCAGTTTGCGCCGAAATACTAAGGCCGGGGAGCTGTTTTTT
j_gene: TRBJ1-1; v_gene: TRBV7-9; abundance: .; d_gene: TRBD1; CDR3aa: CASYPPGTENTEAFF; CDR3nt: TGTGCCAGCTACCCACCCGGGACAGAGAACACTGAAGCTTTCTTT
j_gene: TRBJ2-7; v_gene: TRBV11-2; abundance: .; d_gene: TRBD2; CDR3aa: CASSLGRTSGRHVYEQYF; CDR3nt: TGTGCCAGCAGCTTAGGAAGGACTAGCGGGAGACATGTCTACGAGCAGTACTTC
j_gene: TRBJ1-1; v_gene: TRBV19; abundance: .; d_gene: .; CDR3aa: CASSIGPMNTEAFF; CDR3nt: TGTGCCAGTAGTATAGGACCGATGAACACTGAAGCTTTCTTT